Presented here are 6 T cell receptor beta chains from one specimen sequenced in a study of cytomegalovirus exposure and HLA in healthy donors. The study ran its PCR with 60 Vbeta and 13 Jbeta primers. TCRdb's table, derived via immunoSEQ multiplex PCR, lists solely in-frame clones and lacks some. This sample yields 60,000 or so clones, of which 71% are seen a single time; about 23% belongs to the top ten. Sequenced material: PBMCs. These receptors originate from a man in his fifties or sixties in good health and CMV-seropositive.

CDR3 amino acids: CASGTGGSYEQYF. In DNA form, the CDR3 reads TGTGCCAGTGGGACAGGAGGCTCCTACGAGCAGTACTTC. The rearrangement links TRBV2 to TRBJ2-7; 8 bases match TRBD1. CDR3 length equals 13 residues. The germline V gene has CDR1 SNHLY and CDR2 FYNNEI. J was trimmed by 0 bases and V by 9 bases; bases with no gene match: 4.

The rearrangement links TRBV19 to TRBJ1-5; D unclear. V lost 6 bases to trimming and J lost 1 base, with 13 bases between them. Germline V lookup: CDR1 LNHDA, CDR2 SQIVND (reference sequence). The CDR3 has 15 residues. CDR3 DNA sequence: TGTGCCAGTAGAACCGGGAGTGGGAGCAATCAGCCCCAGCATTTT. The encoded protein is CASRTGSGSNQPQHF.

This chain links TRBV7-3 with TRBJ1-1; a weak D match, TRBD1 (5 bases). V lost 2 bases and J 8 bases, leaving 15 bases between the germline ends. The CDR3 length is 14 residues. Germline CDR1 and CDR2: SGHTA and FQGTGA. CDR3 bases: TGTGCCAGCAGCTTACCCCTTAGGGGCAGGGAAGCTTTCTTT. Its translation: CASSLPLRGREAFF. Using reference TRBV7-3 and TRBJ1-1 for the parts outside the CDR3, the full variable domain is GAGVSQTPSNKVTEKGKYVELRCDPISGHTALYWYRQSLGQGPEFLIYFQGTGAADDSGLPNDRFFAVRPEGSVSTLKIQRTERGDSAVYLCASSLPLRGREAFFGQGTRLTVV.

The chain recombines TRBV5-1 with TRBJ2-7; the match to TRBD2 covers 10 bases. The CDR3 runs 15 residues. After removal of 5 bases from V and 6 bases from J, the junction contained 11 bases not matched to a gene. Per the germline V gene, CDR1 is SGHRS and CDR2 is YFSETQ. For the CDR3, the DNA is TGCGCCAGCAGTCCTAGCGGGGGCTCCATCGTCGAGCAGTACTTC. It is translated as CASSPSGGSIVEQYF.

As DNA, the CDR3 is TGTGCTAGTTCCCCTTGGGGGGGAGGGGTTGAGACCCAGTACTTC. Translated, it gives CASSPWGGGVETQYF. The J gene is TRBJ2-5, the V gene TRBV12-5; the match to TRBD2 covers 7 bases. This CDR3 spans 15 amino acids. Germline-derived CDR1 and CDR2 are LGHNT and FRNRAP. V lost 8 bases to trimming and J lost 5 bases; unmatched junction nucleotides: 14.

This clone was recorded a few times. The J gene is TRBJ2-7, the V gene TRBV7-6; 8 bases fit TRBD1. The J segment lost 7 bases and the V segment lost 2 bases, leaving 10 bases of the junction unmatched. The CDR3 length is 15 residues. Looked up from germline, CDR1 is SGHVS and CDR2 is FNYEAQ. CDR3 protein: CASSLPETGGGEQYF. CDR3 coding DNA: TGTGCCAGCAGCTTACCTGAAACAGGGGGTGGAGAGCAGTACTTC.